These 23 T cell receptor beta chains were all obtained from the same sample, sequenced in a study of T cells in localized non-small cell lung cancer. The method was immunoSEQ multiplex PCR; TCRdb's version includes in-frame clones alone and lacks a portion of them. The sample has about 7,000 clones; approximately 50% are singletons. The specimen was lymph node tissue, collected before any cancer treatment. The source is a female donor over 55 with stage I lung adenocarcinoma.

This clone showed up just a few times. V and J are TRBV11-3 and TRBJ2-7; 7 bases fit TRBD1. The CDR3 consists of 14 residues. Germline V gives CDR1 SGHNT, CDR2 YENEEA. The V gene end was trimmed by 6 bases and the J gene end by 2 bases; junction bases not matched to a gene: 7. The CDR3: CASRATGKTYEQYF. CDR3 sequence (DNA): TGTGCCAGCAGAGCGACAGGGAAAACCTACGAGCAGTACTTC.

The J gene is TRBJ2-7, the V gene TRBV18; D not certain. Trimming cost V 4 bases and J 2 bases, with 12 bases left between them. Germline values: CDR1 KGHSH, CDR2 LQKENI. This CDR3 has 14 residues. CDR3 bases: TGTGCCAGCTCACTGCGAGAATCCGCCTACGAGCAGTACTTC. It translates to CASSLRESAYEQYF.

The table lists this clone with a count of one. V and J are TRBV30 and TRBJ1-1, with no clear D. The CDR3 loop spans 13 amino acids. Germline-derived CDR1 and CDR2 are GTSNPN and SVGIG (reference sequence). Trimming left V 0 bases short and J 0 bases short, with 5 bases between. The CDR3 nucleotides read TGTGCCTGGAGTGTTCAGTTGAACACTGAAGCTTTCTTT. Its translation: CAWSVQLNTEAFF.

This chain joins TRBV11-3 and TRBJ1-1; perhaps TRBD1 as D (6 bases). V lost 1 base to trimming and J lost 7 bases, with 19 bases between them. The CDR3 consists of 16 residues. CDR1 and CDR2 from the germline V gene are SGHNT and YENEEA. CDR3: CASSLGAAGARGEAFF. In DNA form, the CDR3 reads TGTGCCAGCAGCTTAGGGGCGGCAGGGGCGCGGGGTGAAGCTTTCTTT. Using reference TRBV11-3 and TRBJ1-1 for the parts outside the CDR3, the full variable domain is EAGVVQSPRYKIIEKKQPVAFWCNPISGHNTLYWYLQNLGQGPELLIRYENEEAVDDSQLPKDRFSAERLKGVDSTLKIQPAELGDSAVYLCASSLGAAGARGEAFFGQGTRLTVV.

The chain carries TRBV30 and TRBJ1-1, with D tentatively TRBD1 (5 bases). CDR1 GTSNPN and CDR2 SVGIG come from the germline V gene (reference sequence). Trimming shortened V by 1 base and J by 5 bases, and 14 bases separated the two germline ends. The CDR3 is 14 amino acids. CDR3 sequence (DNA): TGTGCCTGGAGTGCGGCAGGGAGAGGGACTGAAGCTTTCTTT. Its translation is CAWSAAGRGTEAFF. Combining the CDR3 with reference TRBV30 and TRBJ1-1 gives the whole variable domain SQTIHQWPATLVQPVGSPLSLECTVEGTSNPNLYWYRQAAGRGLQLLFYSVGIGQISSEVPQNLSASRPQDRQFILSSKKLLLSDSGFYLCAWSAAGRGTEAFFGQGTRLTVV.

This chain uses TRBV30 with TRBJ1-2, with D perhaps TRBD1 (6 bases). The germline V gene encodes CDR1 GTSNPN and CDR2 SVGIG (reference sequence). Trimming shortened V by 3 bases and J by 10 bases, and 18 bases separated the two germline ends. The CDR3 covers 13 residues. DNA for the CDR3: TGTGCCTGGAGAAAACAGGGAAGCCTGATCTACACCTTC. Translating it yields CAWRKQGSLIYTF.

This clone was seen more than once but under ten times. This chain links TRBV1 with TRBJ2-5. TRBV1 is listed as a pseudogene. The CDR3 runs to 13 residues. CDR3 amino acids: CASSRPPMETQYF. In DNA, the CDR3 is TGCGCCAGCAGCCGCCCCCCAATGGAGACCCAGTACTTC.

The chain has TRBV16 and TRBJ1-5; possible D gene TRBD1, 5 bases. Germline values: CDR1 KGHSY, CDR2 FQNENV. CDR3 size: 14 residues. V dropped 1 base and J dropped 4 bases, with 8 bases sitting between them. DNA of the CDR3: TGTGCCAGCAGCCAATTGGCAGGGAATCAGCCCCAGCATTTT. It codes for CASSQLAGNQPQHF. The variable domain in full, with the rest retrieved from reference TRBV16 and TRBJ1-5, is GEEVAQTPKHLVRGEGQKAKLYCAPIKGHSYVFWYQQVLKNEFKFLISFQNENVFDETGMPKERFSAKCLPNSPCSLEIQATKLEDSAVYFCASSQLAGNQPQHFGDGTRLSIL.

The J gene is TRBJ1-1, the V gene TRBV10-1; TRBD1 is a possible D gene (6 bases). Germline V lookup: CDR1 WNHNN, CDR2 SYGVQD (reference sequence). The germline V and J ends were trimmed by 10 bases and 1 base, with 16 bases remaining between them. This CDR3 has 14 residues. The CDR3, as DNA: TGCGCCATCTCCCGTTACAGGGCGAACACTGAAGCTTTCTTT. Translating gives CAISRYRANTEAFF.

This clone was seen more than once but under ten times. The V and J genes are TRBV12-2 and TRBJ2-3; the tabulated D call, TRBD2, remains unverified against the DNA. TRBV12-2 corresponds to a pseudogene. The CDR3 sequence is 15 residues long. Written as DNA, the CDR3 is TGTGCCACCCAGCTTGAGGCCGCCCGTGGAGGTACGCAGTATTTT. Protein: CATQLEAARGGTQYF.

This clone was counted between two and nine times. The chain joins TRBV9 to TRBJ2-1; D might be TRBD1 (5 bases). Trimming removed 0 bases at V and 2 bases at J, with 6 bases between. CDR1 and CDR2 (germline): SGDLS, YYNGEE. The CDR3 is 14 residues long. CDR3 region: CASSVGGAYNEQFF. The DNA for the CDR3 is TGTGCCAGCAGCGTAGGGGGCGCCTACAATGAGCAGTTCTTC.

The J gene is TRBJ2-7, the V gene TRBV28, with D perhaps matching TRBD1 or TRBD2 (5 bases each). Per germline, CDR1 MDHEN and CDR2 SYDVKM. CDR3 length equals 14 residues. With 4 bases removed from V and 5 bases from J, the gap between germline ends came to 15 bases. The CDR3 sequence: CASSYGTRPNEQYF. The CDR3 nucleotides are TGTGCCAGCAGTTACGGGACCCGACCCAACGAGCAGTACTTC.

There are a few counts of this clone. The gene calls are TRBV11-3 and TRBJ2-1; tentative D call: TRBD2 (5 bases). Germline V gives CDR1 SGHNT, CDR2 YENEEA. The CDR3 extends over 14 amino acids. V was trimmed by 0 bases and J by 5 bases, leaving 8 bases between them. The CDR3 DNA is TGTGCCAGCAGCTTAGATTTCGGGGACAATGAGCAGTTCTTC. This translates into CASSLDFGDNEQFF.

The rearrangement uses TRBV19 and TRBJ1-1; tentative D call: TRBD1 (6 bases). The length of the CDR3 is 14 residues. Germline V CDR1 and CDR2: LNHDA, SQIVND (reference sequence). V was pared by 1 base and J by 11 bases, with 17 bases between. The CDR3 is CASSIGGDGGRAFF. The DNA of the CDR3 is TGTGCCAGTAGTATAGGCGGGGACGGGGGCCGGGCTTTCTTT.

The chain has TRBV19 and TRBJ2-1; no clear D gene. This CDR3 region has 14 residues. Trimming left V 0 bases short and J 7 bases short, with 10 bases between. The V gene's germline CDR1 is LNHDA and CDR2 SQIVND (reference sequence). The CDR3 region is CASSIDRPGNEQFF. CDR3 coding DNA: TGTGCCAGTAGTATAGACAGGCCTGGTAATGAGCAGTTCTTC.

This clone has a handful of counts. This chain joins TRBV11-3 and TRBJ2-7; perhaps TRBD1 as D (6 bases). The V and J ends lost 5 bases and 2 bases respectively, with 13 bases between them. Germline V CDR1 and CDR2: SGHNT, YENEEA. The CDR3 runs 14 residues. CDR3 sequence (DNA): TGTGCCAGCAGCCCGAGAGACAGGACCTACGAGCAGTACTTC. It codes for CASSPRDRTYEQYF. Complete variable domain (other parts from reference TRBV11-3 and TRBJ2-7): EAGVVQSPRYKIIEKKQPVAFWCNPISGHNTLYWYLQNLGQGPELLIRYENEEAVDDSQLPKDRFSAERLKGVDSTLKIQPAELGDSAVYLCASSPRDRTYEQYFGPGTRLTVT.

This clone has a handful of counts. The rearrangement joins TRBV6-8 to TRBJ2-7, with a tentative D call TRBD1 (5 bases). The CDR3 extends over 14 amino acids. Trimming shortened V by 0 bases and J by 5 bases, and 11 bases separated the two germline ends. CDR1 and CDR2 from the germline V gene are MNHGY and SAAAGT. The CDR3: CASSYSRQGHEQYF. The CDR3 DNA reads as TGTGCCAGCAGTTACTCCCGCCAGGGTCACGAGCAGTACTTC.

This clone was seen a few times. CDR3 sequence (DNA): TGTGCCAGCAGCTTAGTCGTTGGGGGCGCCGAAGCTTTCTTT. This gives the protein CASSLVVGGAEAFF. The chain uses TRBV11-3 and TRBJ1-1, with D possibly TRBD1 on 6 matching bases. CDR3 length: 14 residues. Looked up from germline, CDR1 is SGHNT and CDR2 is YENEEA. The V and J ends lost 1 base and 8 bases respectively, with 14 bases between them.

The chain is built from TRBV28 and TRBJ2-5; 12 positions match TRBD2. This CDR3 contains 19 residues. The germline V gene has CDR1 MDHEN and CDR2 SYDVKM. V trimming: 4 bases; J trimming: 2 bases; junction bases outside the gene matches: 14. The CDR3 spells CASSSNLAGGGLVQETQYF. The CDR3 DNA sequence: TGTGCCAGCAGTTCCAATCTAGCGGGAGGGGGTTTGGTACAAGAGACCCAGTACTTC.

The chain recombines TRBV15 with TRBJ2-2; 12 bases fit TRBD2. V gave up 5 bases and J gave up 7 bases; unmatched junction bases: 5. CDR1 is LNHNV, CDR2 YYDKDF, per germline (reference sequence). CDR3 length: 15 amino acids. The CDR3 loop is CATSGTSGRIGELFF. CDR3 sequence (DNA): TGTGCCACCAGCGGAACTAGCGGGAGGATCGGGGAGCTGTTTTTT.

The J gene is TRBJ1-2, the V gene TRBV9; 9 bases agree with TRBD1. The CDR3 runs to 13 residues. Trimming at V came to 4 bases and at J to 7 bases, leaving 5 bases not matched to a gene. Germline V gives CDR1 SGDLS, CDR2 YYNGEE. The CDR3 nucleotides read TGTGCCAGCAGCCGGGACAGGGAGAGTGGCTACACCTTC. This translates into CASSRDRESGYTF.

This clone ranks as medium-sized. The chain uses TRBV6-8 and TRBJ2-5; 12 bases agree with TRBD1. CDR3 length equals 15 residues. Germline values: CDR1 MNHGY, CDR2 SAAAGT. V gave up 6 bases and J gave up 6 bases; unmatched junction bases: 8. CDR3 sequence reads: CASRSRDRGQKTQYF. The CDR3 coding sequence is TGTGCCAGCAGAAGCCGGGACAGGGGGCAAAAGACCCAGTACTTC.

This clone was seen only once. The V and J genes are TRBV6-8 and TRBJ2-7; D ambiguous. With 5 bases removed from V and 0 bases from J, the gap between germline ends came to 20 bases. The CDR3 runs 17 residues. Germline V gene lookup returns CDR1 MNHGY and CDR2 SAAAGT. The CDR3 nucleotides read TGTGCCAGCAGTATGGAGTTTCTTCTAACCTCCTCCTACGAGCAGTACTTC. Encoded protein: CASSMEFLLTSSYEQYF.